The 2 T cell receptor beta chains below were found in one sample sequenced in a study of OX40 agonist ivuxolimab in advanced cancers. Sequenced by immunoSEQ multiplex PCR; TCRdb stores in-frame clones only, minus some. The sample has over 15,000 clones, 79% seen once. The material was CD4+ or CD8+ T cells sorted from blood, obtained in a trial of the OX40 agonist ivuxolimab. The receptors shown here come from an adult with an advanced solid tumor such as melanoma, head and neck, liver or kidney cancer.

This chain uses TRBV7-2 with TRBJ2-7; D unresolved. This CDR3 spans 18 amino acids. V was shortened by 2 bases and J by 0 bases, with 20 bases between the two germline ends. Germline CDR1 is SGHTA and CDR2 is FQGNSA. The CDR3 DNA reads TGTGCCAGCAGCTTATTTAGGTATTCAGGCTTGAGCTCCTACGAGCAGTACTTC. The encoded protein is CASSLFRYSGLSSYEQYF.

The V call is TRBV7-3, the J call TRBJ2-1; 8 bases line up with TRBD2. CDR1 is SGHTA, CDR2 FQGTGA, per germline. The CDR3 loop spans 17 amino acids. The junction had 6 bases not matched to a gene; V was cut back by 2 bases and J by 0 bases. DNA for the CDR3: TGTGCCAGCAGCTTAGGCCAGCGGGGGTTCTCCTACAATGAGCAGTTCTTC. Amino acids: CASSLGQRGFSYNEQFF. The entire variable domain, with the rest obtained from reference TRBV7-3 and TRBJ2-1, is as follows: GAGVSQTPSNKVTEKGKYVELRCDPISGHTALYWYRQSLGQGPEFLIYFQGTGAADDSGLPNDRFFAVRPEGSVSTLKIQRTERGDSAVYLCASSLGQRGFSYNEQFFGPGTRLTVL.